Below are 28 T cell receptor beta chains sequenced from a single sample in a study of T cells after yellow fever vaccination. TCRdb recomputed calls from the 5' RACE reads with MiXCR, one row per CDR3 protein. The table includes over 200,000 distinct CDR3 sequences, less than 7.5% detected once. Sequencing used CD4+ T cells sorted from PBMCs, obtained on the day of the yellow fever booster vaccination. These receptors all stem from a man aged 25 to 45 who received the YFV17D yellow fever vaccine.

In its sample, this clonotype was seen a few times. The chain combines TRBV6-5 with TRBJ2-5, with 7 bases lining up with TRBD1. Germline CDR1 and CDR2: MNHEY and SVGAGI. Losses at the gene ends were 6 bases for V and 2 bases for J; bases not matched to a gene: 6. The CDR3 consists of 14 residues. CDR3 amino acids: CASRPRQGQETQYF. The DNA of the CDR3 is TGTGCCAGCAGGCCAAGACAGGGACAAGAGACCCAGTACTTC.

CDR3 coding DNA: TGTGCCAGCATCTCCGGAGGGTTAGCTCAAGAGACCCAGTACTTC. Its protein product is CASISGGLAQETQYF. J is TRBJ2-5 and V is TRBV28; a weak D match, TRBD2 (6 bases). The V and J ends lost 7 bases and 2 bases respectively, with 17 bases between them. Germline V gene sequence: CDR1 MDHEN, CDR2 SYDVKM. This CDR3 contains 15 residues.

The sample holds a few counts of this clonotype. The rearrangement joins TRBV5-6 to TRBJ2-2; D call uncertain. The V gene lost 1 base and the J gene lost 1 base, with 8 bases spanning the gap. From germline, CDR1 is SGHDT and CDR2 YYEEEE. The CDR3 sequence is 15 residues long. The CDR3 nucleotides read TGTGCCAGCAGCTTGAAGCTAGTGAACACCGGGGAGCTGTTTTTT. Protein product: CASSLKLVNTGELFF. Full variable domain (outside the CDR3, taken from reference TRBV5-6 and TRBJ2-2): DAGVTQSPTHLIKTRGQQVTLRCSPKSGHDTVSWYQQALGQGPQFIFQYYEEEERQRGNFPDRFSGHQFPNYSSELNVNALLLGDSALYLCASSLKLVNTGELFFGEGSRLTVL.

DNA for the CDR3: TGTGCCAGTAGAGGACAGAATCAGCCCCAGCATTTT. This encodes CASRGQNQPQHF. The V gene is TRBV19, the J gene TRBJ1-5; the D gene is possibly TRBD1 (6 bases). Deletions cut 6 bases from V and 4 bases from J, with 7 bases between. CDR1 is LNHDA and CDR2 is SQIVND in the germline V gene (reference sequence). The CDR3 is made up of 12 amino acids.

This clonotype was recorded at least ten times. The V gene is TRBV5-1, the J gene TRBJ1-4; 7 nucleotides align to TRBD1. The CDR3 contains 14 residues. CDR1 and CDR2 (germline): SGHRS, YFSETQ. V lost 5 bases and J lost 3; bases outside the gene matches: 4. DNA of the CDR3: TGCGCCAGCAGGGTGGGACAGCCTAATGAAAAACTGTTTTTT. This codes for CASRVGQPNEKLFF.

This clonotype has just a few counts. The J gene is TRBJ1-2, the V gene TRBV9; a weak D match, TRBD1 (5 bases). CDR1 and CDR2 (germline): SGDLS, YYNGEE. V lost 5 bases and J 4 bases, leaving 9 bases between the germline ends. This CDR3 is 12 amino acids long. The DNA of the CDR3 is TGTGCCAGCAGGACCGGGGGCTATGGCTACACCTTC. Translated, it gives CASRTGGYGYTF.

This clonotype was observed a handful of times. The V gene is TRBV12-3 or TRBV12-4, the J gene TRBJ2-7; 10 bases fit TRBD1. The V segment lost 6 bases and the J segment 6 bases; nucleotides outside the gene matches: 8. CDR3 size: 14 residues. CDR3 bases: TGTGCCAGCAGCTCCGGGACAGGGGATGCCGAGCAGTACTTC. It codes for CASSSGTGDAEQYF.

This clonotype was detected many times. The rearrangement uses TRBV5-8 and TRBJ2-7, with a possible D match to TRBD2 (6 bases). Deletions cut 8 bases from V and 2 bases from J, with 14 bases between. This CDR3 region has 13 residues. CDR1 SGHTS and CDR2 YDEGEE come from the germline V gene. This CDR3 reads CASEEGRTYEQYF. CDR3 nucleotides: TGTGCCAGTGAGGAGGGACGGACCTACGAGCAGTACTTC.

This clonotype was recorded a few times. CDR3 amino acids: CASSFGTRVVNEQFF. The DNA for the CDR3 is TGTGCCAGCAGCTTTGGGACTAGGGTGGTCAATGAGCAGTTCTTC. The chain has TRBV7-3 and TRBJ2-1, with 8 bases matching TRBD2. Germline CDR1 reads SGHTA; CDR2 reads FQGTGA. Trimming cost V 3 bases and J 6 bases; bases outside gene matches: 7. The CDR3 runs 15 residues.

This clonotype was found many times. V and J are TRBV5-1 and TRBJ2-2; the D gene is possibly TRBD2 (5 bases). The CDR3 extends over 16 amino acids. Per the germline V gene, CDR1 is SGHRS and CDR2 is YFSETQ. V lost 0 bases and J lost 4, with 13 bases in between. CDR3 residues: CASSLGSGIGTGELFF. The CDR3 DNA reads TGCGCCAGCAGCTTGGGTTCGGGAATCGGCACCGGGGAGCTGTTTTTT.

There are many counts of this clonotype. The gene calls are TRBV27 and TRBJ2-7; D is undetermined. Trimming pared 5 bases from V and 7 bases from J, leaving 12 bases between. The CDR3 length is 12 residues. The germline gives CDR1 MNHEY, CDR2 SMNVEV (reference sequence). The CDR3 sequence is CASSLPPGEQYF. Here the CDR3 DNA reads TGTGCCAGCAGTCTCCCTCCCGGAGAGCAGTACTTC.

This clonotype was counted only a few times. The chain recombines TRBV18 with TRBJ2-7; D remains ambiguous. V dropped 2 bases and J dropped 2 bases, with 10 bases sitting between them. The length of the CDR3 is 14 residues. Germline CDR1 and CDR2: KGHSH and LQKENI. CDR3 sequence: CASSPTVIPYEQYF. The CDR3 DNA is TGTGCCAGCTCACCAACCGTTATACCCTACGAGCAGTACTTC.

The V call is TRBV7-9, the J call TRBJ1-1; no firm D call. The germline V gene encodes CDR1 SEHNR and CDR2 FQNEAQ (reference sequence). Trimming pared 1 base from V and 3 bases from J, leaving 6 bases between. This CDR3 has 13 amino acids. CDR3 DNA: TGTGCCAGCAGCTTAGGGTCGGACACTGAAGCTTTCTTT. It specifies CASSLGSDTEAFF.

The J gene is TRBJ2-1, the V gene TRBV5-1, with unresolved D. V lost 2 bases and J 6 bases, leaving 6 bases between the germline ends. Germline values: CDR1 SGHRS, CDR2 YFSETQ. The CDR3 contains 12 residues. CDR3 protein: CASSFIGNEQFF. CDR3 nucleotide sequence: TGCGCCAGCAGCTTTATAGGCAATGAGCAGTTCTTC.

This clonotype was detected many times. The V and J genes are TRBV9 and TRBJ2-1, with 7 bases fitting TRBD2. The CDR3 loop spans 15 amino acids. The germline gives CDR1 SGDLS, CDR2 YYNGEE. After removal of 4 bases from V and 6 bases from J, the junction contained 10 bases not matched to a gene. This CDR3 is CASSSRLAPANEQFF. DNA for the CDR3: TGTGCCAGCAGCTCCAGACTAGCCCCGGCCAATGAGCAGTTCTTC.

This clonotype was recorded at least ten times. This chain uses TRBV20-1 with TRBJ2-3; D call uncertain. Germline V lookup: CDR1 DFQATT, CDR2 SNEGSKA (reference sequence). The CDR3 runs to 10 residues. This CDR3 reads CSLGTDTQYF. DNA for the CDR3: TGCAGCCTCGGGACAGATACGCAGTATTTT.

This clonotype was recorded many times. CDR3 loop: CASSRGADTQYF. CDR3 bases: TGTGCCAGCTCTAGAGGAGCAGATACGCAGTATTTT. This sequence joins TRBV6-6 and TRBJ2-3, with D uncertain. V gave up 8 bases and J gave up 4 bases, with 10 bases separating them. This CDR3 region has 12 residues. Germline V gene sequence: CDR1 MNHNY, CDR2 SVGAGI (reference sequence).

CDR3 sequence (DNA): TGTGCCAGCAGCTTATCCCTAGGGGCTGGGGCCAACGTCCTGACTTTC. Its translation: CASSLSLGAGANVLTF. The chain links TRBV7-9 to TRBJ2-6; TRBD1 might be the D (5 bases). Germline loops: CDR1 SEHNR, CDR2 FQNEAQ (reference sequence). This CDR3 spans 16 amino acids. Trimming took off 2 bases at V and 2 bases at J, with 10 bases between the two ends.

The chain employs TRBV7-3 and TRBJ2-2, with 7 bases lining up with TRBD2. V lost 2 bases, J lost 5 bases, and 5 bases stayed unmatched. Germline-derived CDR1 and CDR2 are SGHTA and FQGTGA. The CDR3 totals 15 residues. CDR3 residues: CASSLFEGGTGELFF. The CDR3 DNA reads as TGTGCCAGCAGCTTATTTGAGGGAGGGACCGGGGAGCTGTTTTTT.

This clonotype was counted between two and nine times. This chain connects TRBV20-1 to TRBJ2-1; 11 bases agree with TRBD2. The CDR3 consists of 17 residues. Trimming took 2 bases from V and 4 from J; bases not matched to a gene: 10. Germline V lookup: CDR1 DFQATT, CDR2 SNEGSKA (reference sequence). The CDR3 nucleotides are TGCAGTGCTAGAAAGGTCCCGGGACTAGCGGATTACAATGAGCAGTTCTTC. Translation gives CSARKVPGLADYNEQFF.

This rearrangement joins TRBV20-1 to TRBJ2-5; D might be TRBD2 (6 bases). V lost 5 bases to trimming and J lost 3 bases, with 13 bases between them. CDR1 and CDR2 from the germline V gene are DFQATT and SNEGSKA (reference sequence). CDR3 length: 13 amino acids. The CDR3 loop reads CSAGTRREETQYF. The CDR3 DNA reads TGCAGTGCTGGGACCCGGAGGGAAGAGACCCAGTACTTC.

Many counts were recorded for this clonotype. The chain couples TRBV7-2 to TRBJ1-1; perhaps TRBD1 as D (6 bases). Germline V gene lookup returns CDR1 SGHTA and CDR2 FQGNSA. The CDR3 is made up of 13 amino acids. V lost 5 bases and J lost 4, with 11 bases in between. The CDR3 DNA is TGTGCCAGCAGCGCAGGGGTGGGCACTGAAGCTTTCTTT. Residues: CASSAGVGTEAFF.

The genes are TRBV5-4 and TRBJ2-1; tentatively, D is TRBD1 (5 bases). The V gene's germline CDR1 is SGHNT and CDR2 YYREEE (reference sequence). The CDR3 spans 15 residues. Trimming pared 2 bases from V and 10 bases from J, leaving 19 bases between. The CDR3 DNA reads as TGTGCCAGCAGCTTAGGAGAGAACCAGGGTTTGGAGCAGTTCTTC. Its translation is CASSLGENQGLEQFF.

This clonotype was picked up a small number of times. The chain has TRBV6-4 and TRBJ2-2, with D perhaps being TRBD1 or TRBD2 (5 bases each). Trimming shortened V by 7 bases and J by 3 bases, and 12 bases separated the two germline ends. Per germline, CDR1 MRHNA and CDR2 SNTAGT. The CDR3 is made up of 14 amino acids. CDR3 coding DNA: TGTGCCAGCAAAGGGACGGTGGACACCGGGGAGCTGTTTTTT. Translating it yields CASKGTVDTGELFF.

The rearrangement uses TRBV12-3 or TRBV12-4 and TRBJ1-2; a weak D match, TRBD1 (5 bases). Trimming shortened V by 7 bases and J by 2 bases, and 11 bases separated the two germline ends. This CDR3 spans 13 amino acids. CDR3 loop: CASKLQENYGYTF. CDR3 nucleotide sequence: TGTGCCAGCAAACTACAGGAGAACTATGGCTACACCTTC.

In its sample, this clonotype was seen a few times. This rearrangement joins TRBV5-1 to TRBJ2-7; no reliable D call. The CDR3 loop spans 14 amino acids. Germline CDR1 is SGHRS and CDR2 is YFSETQ. The germline V and J ends were trimmed by 6 bases and 5 bases, with 18 bases remaining between them. The CDR3 spells CASKGRHSLDEQYF. The CDR3 DNA follows: TGCGCCAGCAAGGGCAGACACTCACTCGACGAGCAGTACTTC.

V gene TRBV18 combines with J gene TRBJ2-7; 9 bases line up with TRBD1. CDR1 KGHSH and CDR2 LQKENI come from the germline V gene. With V trimmed by 3 bases and J by 7 bases, 7 bases remained unmatched. This CDR3 is 14 amino acids long. The CDR3 region has the DNA TGTGCCAGCTCACCCGGGACAGGGCTTGGGGAGCAGTACTTC. It specifies CASSPGTGLGEQYF.

The chain employs TRBV10-3 and TRBJ2-5; D is unclear. V was clipped by 0 bases and J by 5 bases, with 10 bases between them. There are 14 residues in the CDR3. Germline V gives CDR1 ENHRY, CDR2 SYGVKD. This chain's CDR3 is CAISESGSRETQYF. The DNA for the CDR3 is TGTGCCATCAGTGAGTCGGGCTCGAGGGAGACCCAGTACTTC.